This entry lists 23 T cell receptor beta chains sequenced from one sample in a study of T-cell reconstitution after alpha-beta-depleted transplantation in children (dated by TCRdb to about 2016). Receptor amplification or capture employed PCR. The run used an Illumina HiSeq 2500. TCR library preparation used molecular barcoding, with unique molecular identifiers applied to normalize quantification of the TCRbeta repertoire. TCRdb redid the processing of the public reads, applying fastp at Q25 and MiXCR, and retained in-frame beta chains. All rows with the same CDR3 protein become a single entry with the most common DNA and genes. Counted in this sample were around 480,000 distinct CDR3 sequences; less than 35% of them appeared once. About 2.3% of the sample is held by the ten biggest clonotypes. This material consisted of PBMCs from the stem cell graft donor, taken from the stem cell graft. The receptors stem from a human donor who donated a stem cell graft to a child with aplastic anemia.

V gene TRBV7-9 combines with J gene TRBJ2-4; D could derive from TRBD1 or TRBD2 (5 bases each). This CDR3 is 14 amino acids long. The germline V and J ends were trimmed by 4 bases and 4 bases, with 11 bases remaining between them. CDR1 and CDR2 from the germline V gene are SEHNR and FQNEAQ (reference sequence). The CDR3 bases are TGTGCCAGCAGCTACGGGACGGCTAAAAACATTCAGTACTTC. This sequence encodes CASSYGTAKNIQYF.

This clonotype was detected a few times. The chain carries TRBV5-1 and TRBJ1-1; 10 positions agree with TRBD1. CDR1 and CDR2 (germline): SGHRS, YFSETQ. The V gene end was trimmed by 0 bases and the J gene end by 8 bases; junction bases not matched to a gene: 1. This CDR3 has 13 amino acids. This CDR3 reads CASSLAGQGEAFF. CDR3 bases: TGCGCCAGCAGCTTGGCGGGACAGGGGGAAGCTTTCTTT.

This rearrangement joins TRBV29-1 to TRBJ1-1, with 7 bases lining up with TRBD1. Per germline, CDR1 SQVTM and CDR2 ANQGSEA. This CDR3 has 16 amino acids. Trimming at V came to 0 bases and at J to 2 bases, leaving 9 bases not matched to a gene. The CDR3 protein is CSVEEEYRGGNTEAFF. The DNA of the CDR3 is TGCAGCGTTGAAGAGGAATACAGGGGCGGCAACACTGAAGCTTTCTTT. Full variable domain (outside the CDR3, taken from reference TRBV29-1 and TRBJ1-1): SAVISQKPSRDICQRGTSLTIQCQVDSQVTMMFWYRQQPGQSLTLIATANQGSEATYESGFVIDKFPISRPNLTFSTLTVSNMSPEDSSIYLCSVEEEYRGGNTEAFFGQGTRLTVV.

The rearrangement uses TRBV5-5 and TRBJ1-1; TRBD1 agrees at 9 bases. This CDR3 region has 14 residues. Germline CDR1 is SGHKS and CDR2 is YYEKEE (reference sequence). V shed 2 bases, J shed 5 bases, and the junction held 4 bases outside the gene matches. The CDR3 region is CASSFGTGQTEAFF. In nucleotides, the CDR3 is TGTGCCAGCAGCTTTGGGACAGGGCAAACTGAAGCTTTCTTT.

The chain employs TRBV5-1 and TRBJ2-1; D could derive from TRBD1 or TRBD2 (6 bases each). The CDR3 spans 14 residues. The V end lost 0 bases, the J end lost 9 bases, and 13 bases lay between the germline ends. From germline, CDR1 is SGHRS and CDR2 YFSETQ. In DNA, the CDR3 is TGCGCCAGCAGCTTGGATCAAGGGGGGCGTGAGCAGTTCTTC. Its translation: CASSLDQGGREQFF. Full variable domain (rest looked up from reference TRBV5-1 and TRBJ2-1): KAGVTQTPRYLIKTRGQQVTLSCSPISGHRSVSWYQQTPGQGLQFLFEYFSETQRNKGNFPGRFSGRQFSNSRSEMNVSTLELGDSALYLCASSLDQGGREQFFGPGTRLTVL.

This clonotype turned up a few times. The V gene is TRBV2, the J gene TRBJ2-1; no definite D call. The CDR3 runs to 11 residues. Germline CDR1 reads SNHLY; CDR2 reads FYNNEI. V shed 2 bases and J shed 6 bases, with 2 bases lying between them. CDR3 loop: CASSESNEQFF. CDR3 coding DNA: TGTGCCAGCAGTGAAAGCAATGAGCAGTTCTTC.

The chain combines TRBV20-1 with TRBJ2-1, with TRBD2 matching over 14 bases. The CDR3 has 15 residues. Germline CDR1 and CDR2: DFQATT and SNEGSKA (reference sequence). The chain's CDR3 is CSPRLAGGIYNEQFF. The CDR3 nucleotides are TGCAGCCCCCGACTAGCGGGAGGGATTTACAATGAGCAGTTCTTC.

V and J are TRBV7-2 and TRBJ2-3; 9 nucleotides agree with TRBD2. The J segment lost 4 bases and the V segment lost 2 bases, leaving 4 bases of the junction unmatched. Germline assignment: CDR1 SGHTA and CDR2 FQGNSA. There are 15 residues in the CDR3. CDR3 region: CASSLYGGRADTQYF. The CDR3 DNA reads as TGTGCCAGCAGCTTATATGGCGGGAGGGCAGATACGCAGTATTTT. The variable domain in full, completed from reference TRBV7-2 and TRBJ2-3, reads GAGVSQSPSNKVTEKGKDVELRCDPISGHTALYWYRQSLGQGLEFLIYFQGNSAPDKSGLPSDRFSAERTGGSVSTLTIQRTQQEDSAVYLCASSLYGGRADTQYFGPGTRLTVL.

This clonotype was detected a few times. The rearrangement joins TRBV6-1 to TRBJ2-5; 8 bases agree with TRBD1. This CDR3 region has 15 residues. The ends lost 5 bases at V and 2 bases at J; junction bases unmatched: 7. The germline gives CDR1 MNHNS, CDR2 SASEGT. CDR3 nucleotides: TGTGCCAGCAGTCGCGACAGGGGAACTCAAGAGACCCAGTACTTC. The encoded protein is CASSRDRGTQETQYF.

The chain's CDR3 is CASSLAIGLAVNTEAFF. The CDR3 nucleotides read TGTGCCAGCAGCTTAGCCATCGGACTGGCGGTAAACACTGAAGCTTTCTTT. The gene calls are TRBV7-8 and TRBJ1-1; D remains unclear. Germline V gives CDR1 SGHVS, CDR2 FQNEAQ. With 0 bases removed from V and 2 bases from J, the gap between germline ends came to 16 bases. This CDR3 is built from 17 residues.

The V and J genes are TRBV6-1 and TRBJ2-4; D tentatively reads TRBD1 or TRBD2 (5 bases each). Germline V CDR1 and CDR2: MNHNS, SASEGT. V was trimmed by 6 bases and J by 7 bases, leaving 16 bases between them. This CDR3 comprises 14 residues. Written as DNA, the CDR3 is TGTGCCAGCAGCCCCCCGGGGAAGGGGAACATTCAGTACTTC. This sequence encodes CASSPPGKGNIQYF.

The chain couples TRBV29-1 to TRBJ2-6; D remains unclear. The germline CDR1 and CDR2 sequences are SQVTM and ANQGSEA. The CDR3 contains 13 residues. V lost 6 bases and J lost 1, with 7 bases in between. CDR3 coding DNA: TGCAGCGTCGTCATGTCTGGGGCCAACGTCCTGACTTTC. Amino acid sequence: CSVVMSGANVLTF.

Remarks on this clonotype: Germline is not matched at one junction end, which may reflect a read error. This chain connects TRBV2 to TRBJ1-2; D gene unclear. The CDR3 covers 13 residues. Germline loops: CDR1 SNHLY, CDR2 FYNNEI. CDR3 residues: CASSEVGNYGDTF. Written as DNA, the CDR3 is TGTGCCAGCAGTGAAGTAGGGAACTATGGCGACACCTTC.

The chain is built from TRBV20-1 and TRBJ2-2, with TRBD2 matching over 13 bases. This CDR3 contains 15 residues. V lost 2 bases to trimming and J lost 8 bases; unmatched junction nucleotides: 5. Germline CDR1 and CDR2: DFQATT and SNEGSKA (reference sequence). The CDR3 here is CSARTSGRAAGELFF. The CDR3 nucleotides are TGCAGTGCTAGAACTAGCGGGAGGGCCGCTGGGGAGCTGTTTTTT.

For the CDR3, the DNA is TGTGCCAGCTGCCCCGGACGGGACAGGGGGCTCTGCGAGCAGTTCTTC. Translating it yields CASCPGRDRGLCEQFF. This chain uses TRBV12-3 or TRBV12-4 with TRBJ2-1; 12 nucleotides align to TRBD1. With 8 bases clipped from V and 10 bases from J, the junction kept 15 bases outside the gene matches. The CDR3 has 16 residues.

This clonotype was seen repeatedly, ten times or more. The rearrangement joins TRBV3-1 to TRBJ2-2; perhaps TRBD2 as D (6 bases). V dropped 5 bases and J dropped 6 bases, with 13 bases sitting between them. The CDR3 extends over 14 amino acids. Germline-derived CDR1 and CDR2 are LGHDT and YNNKEL (reference sequence). CDR3: CASSGLKRAGELFF. Written as DNA, the CDR3 is TGTGCCAGCAGCGGACTAAAAAGGGCCGGGGAGCTGTTTTTT. Variable domain in full (rest from reference TRBV3-1 and TRBJ2-2): DTAVSQTPKYLVTQMGNDKSIKCEQNLGHDTMYWYKQDSKKFLKIMFSYNNKELIINETVPNRFSPKSPDKAHLNLHINSLELGDSAVYFCASSGLKRAGELFFGEGSRLTVL.

V usage is TRBV7-6 and J usage is TRBJ1-2, with 10 positions matching TRBD1. The V gene end was trimmed by 5 bases and the J gene end by 7 bases; junction bases not matched to a gene: 10. The CDR3 covers 15 residues. Germline CDR1 SGHVS, CDR2 FNYEAQ. The CDR3 DNA follows: TGTGCCAGCAGCACTCCCGGGACAGGGGATATTGGCTACACCTTC. Translation gives CASSTPGTGDIGYTF.

J is TRBJ2-5 and V is TRBV27, with 14 bases fitting TRBD2. V lost 2 bases to trimming and J lost 5 bases; unmatched junction nucleotides: 13. The CDR3 length is 19 residues. The germline gives CDR1 MNHEY, CDR2 SMNVEV (reference sequence). CDR3 amino acids: CASSLRGPTSGRARETQYF. CDR3 nucleotide sequence: TGTGCCAGCAGTTTAAGAGGCCCGACTAGCGGGAGGGCGAGGGAGACCCAGTACTTC.

The rearrangement links TRBV4-3 to TRBJ1-1; D gene ambiguous. Trimming stripped 1 base from V and 7 bases from J, with 16 bases between. The CDR3 consists of 15 residues. From germline, CDR1 is LGHNA and CDR2 YSLEER. The CDR3 coding sequence is TGCGCCAGCAGCCAAGTTATAGGGAACCTATATGAAGCTTTCTTT. It is translated as CASSQVIGNLYEAFF.

V gene TRBV29-1 combines with J gene TRBJ2-3; 9 bases match TRBD2. V lost 4 bases to trimming and J lost 0 bases; unmatched junction nucleotides: 26. CDR1 is SQVTM, CDR2 ANQGSEA, per germline. There are 22 residues in the CDR3. CDR3 loop: CSVVRRILRSGRTRISTDTQYF. In nucleotides, the CDR3 is TGCAGCGTTGTCCGTCGCATACTTAGGAGCGGGAGGACAAGGATTAGCACAGATACGCAGTATTTT.

This clonotype was counted a few times. The chain is built from TRBV18 and TRBJ2-1; TRBD2 matches 10 bases. Trimming took 2 bases from V and 7 from J; bases not matched to a gene: 5. CDR3 length: 15 residues. Germline CDR1 KGHSH, CDR2 LQKENI. CDR3 protein: CASSPMASGGNEQFF. DNA for the CDR3: TGTGCCAGCTCACCAATGGCTAGCGGGGGAAATGAGCAGTTCTTC.

V is TRBV7-2 and J is TRBJ1-3; no reliable D call. The germline V gene encodes CDR1 SGHTA and CDR2 FQGNSA. The CDR3 is 13 amino acids. The ends were cut back, 4 bases at V and 4 bases at J, with 8 bases in the middle. CDR3 coding DNA: TGTGCCAGCAGCTCGACCGCAGGAAACACCATATATTTT. Its translation: CASSSTAGNTIYF.

The chain links TRBV14 to TRBJ1-2, with a weak D call TRBD1 (5 bases). V was trimmed by 3 bases and J by 8 bases, leaving 16 bases between them. This CDR3 comprises 14 residues. The germline V gene has CDR1 SGHDN and CDR2 FVKESK. Here the CDR3 DNA reads TGTGCCAGCAGCCAGAACACGGCAGGGCACGGCTACACCTTC. This sequence encodes CASSQNTAGHGYTF.